The 7 T cell receptor beta chains reported below all come from one sample, sequenced in a study of T cell clonality in common variable immunodeficiency (dated by TCRdb to the mid-2010s). To prepare the library, the immunoSEQ multiplex PCR assay was applied. TCRdb obtained this table from immuneACCESS and retained in-frame rearrangements with V and J assigned. These tables miss some clones; where compared with another copy, unresolved V genes account for less than half of the shortfall, and the remainder is unexplained. The sample comprises about 34,000 clones, and every one was counted more than once. About 1% of the sample is in the top ten clones. What was sequenced was peripheral blood mononuclear cells. These receptors came from a person aged 18-69 years in good health.

This clone was found many times. The read ends 3 residues before the CDR3 terminus; that terminus is restored from the germline J gene. V gene TRBV28 combines with J gene TRBJ1-4; possible D gene TRBD1, 5 bases. CDR3 length: 14 amino acids. V lost 5 bases, J lost 10 bases, and 17 bases lay in between. Germline V gene data show CDR1 as MDHEN and CDR2 as SYDVKM. Here the CDR3 reads CASSPGAGAGKLFF. CDR3 DNA (partial): TGTGCCAGCAGTCCCGGGGCGGGAGCGGGAAAA.

This clone was counted many times. The read ends 3 residues before the CDR3 terminus; that terminus is restored from the germline J gene. The rearrangement uses TRBV5-6 and TRBJ1-1; 12 nucleotides match TRBD1. The CDR3 covers 14 residues. Looked up from germline, CDR1 is SGHDT and CDR2 is YYEEEE. Trimming cost V 3 bases and J 7 bases; bases outside gene matches: 4. CDR3 amino acids: CASSWDRGRLEAFF. The sequenced CDR3 bases are TGTGCCAGCAGCTGGGACAGGGGGCGCCTTGAA.

This clone has a handful of counts. The CDR3 end falls 3 residues outside the read, so it is completed with the germline J gene. The chain combines TRBV7-9 with TRBJ2-5; 8 nucleotides line up with TRBD1. V shed 4 bases, J shed 4 bases, and the junction held 8 bases outside the gene matches. Germline CDR1 is SEHNR and CDR2 is FQNEAQ (reference sequence). The CDR3 runs to 15 residues. CDR3 DNA, as far as it was read: TGTGCCAGCAGCTCGCCGACAGGGGTGTTAGAGACC. Translation gives CASSSPTGVLET. The whole CDR3 sequence reads CASSSPTGVLETQYF.

This clone was observed at least ten times. The read gets to within 3 residues of the CDR3 end, and the germline J gene fills in the rest. The chain uses TRBV20-1 and TRBJ2-1, with 10 bases matching TRBD1. The CDR3 runs 15 residues. The J segment lost 3 bases and the V segment lost 4 bases, leaving 6 bases of the junction unmatched. Germline-derived CDR1 and CDR2 are DFQATT and SNEGSKA (reference sequence). The covered CDR3 bases are TGCAGTGCTAACGGACAGGGGGGTGTCTACAATGAG. This translates into CSANGQGGVYNE. The complete CDR3 protein is CSANGQGGVYNEQFF.

Ten or more counts support this clone. The read comes to an end 3 residues before the CDR3 does, leaving the germline J gene to fill in the end. The V call is TRBV9, the J call TRBJ2-5; 7 bases map to TRBD1. This CDR3 contains 15 residues. Unmatched junction bases numbered 9, after V lost 2 bases and J lost 5 bases. Germline V lookup: CDR1 SGDLS, CDR2 YYNGEE. The covered CDR3 bases are TGTGCCAGCAGCGTGACCCCGACAGGGACCGAGACC. It specifies CASSVTPTGTET. Given in full, the CDR3 is CASSVTPTGTETQYF.

This clone was seen ten or more times. The read terminates 3 residues ahead of where the CDR3 ends, so the germline J gene completes it. The sample contains more than one DNA sequence encoding this CDR3. The chain couples TRBV5-1 to TRBJ1-1; a weak D match, TRBD1 (5 bases). The CDR3 runs to 14 residues. Trimming removed 4 bases from V and 0 bases from J, with 10 bases in between. CDR1 and CDR2 from the germline V gene are SGHRS and YFSETQ. CDR3 bases read: TGCGCCAGCAGCCGTACAGGATTGAACACTGAA. Its translation: CASSRTGLNTE. The CDR3 in full is CASSRTGLNTEAFF.

This clone was seen at least ten times. Read data end 3 residues before the CDR3 end; the end is taken from the germline J gene. This sequence joins TRBV6-2 or TRBV6-3 and TRBJ1-2; tentative D call: TRBD1 (5 bases). V lost 2 bases and J 4 bases, leaving 14 bases between the germline ends. Germline CDR1 MNHEY, CDR2 SVGEGT. This CDR3 comprises 15 residues. This CDR3 is CASSYEAQGGYGYTF. The part of the CDR3 DNA that was read is TGTGCCAGCAGTTACGAGGCGCAGGGAGGCTATGGC.